Below, one T cell receptor beta chain is given with its context. Its antigen is still unknown. The data stem from a study of metastatic and nonmetastatic thyroid tumors. Across the study: Comparison of repertoires was carried out across blood and tumor or nodule tissue from malignant and benign thyroid patients.

Trimming stripped 1 base from V and 5 bases from J, with 15 bases between. The CDR3 is 15 residues long. From germline, CDR1 is SGHDT and CDR2 YYEEEE. TCRdb re-called clones from the PCR reads using MiXCR. The table includes about 41,000 clones, 20% to 30% detected once. Study-level findings and limits: It was reportedly found that TCR beta diversity was significantly higher in malignant thyroid tumors than in benign nodules, a difference seen in both blood and tumor samples.

No treatment of any kind had been given to any patient before thyroid surgery. Sequencing was performed on tumor tissue. This TCR was recovered from a female donor with papillary thyroid cancer or a benign thyroid nodule (not recorded which). Some clones in this sample may be carry-over from other donors' samples. This chain links TRBV5-6 with TRBJ2-5; maybe TRBD1 (7 bases). The chain's CDR3 is CASSLSQGGRETQYF. The DNA for the CDR3 is TGTGCCAGCAGCTTGAGTCAGGGGGGTAGGGAGACCCAGTACTTC.